This entry describes one T cell receptor (beta chain). The antigen is unknown. The data are from a study of T cell responses to AZD1222 COVID-19 vaccine. This CDR3 has 16 amino acids. The germline V and J ends were trimmed by 8 bases and 1 base, with 20 bases remaining between them. Germline loops: CDR1 WSHSY, CDR2 SAAADI. Repertoires were generated with immunoSEQ multiplex PCR, while TCRdb's copy carries only in-frame clones and drops some. The top ten clones hold approximately 5.7% of a sample with tens of thousands of clones, around 89% of them seen once. Broader study findings: The breadth and depth of Spike-specific TCRs increased once two AZD1222 doses had been given. Just 5 to 7 AZD1222 recipients tested seropositive at baseline.

Sample: peripheral blood, taken on day 0 of AZD1222 vaccination. This receptor was taken from an adult in good health. The rearrangement joins TRBV10-2 to TRBJ1-1; D is ambiguous. CDR3 sequence reads: CASLNLVEGWNTEAFF. The CDR3 DNA is TGCGCCAGCCTCAATCTGGTCGAGGGTTGGAACACTGAAGCTTTCTTT.